This T cell receptor (beta chain) was identified during a study of blood T cell repertoires in COVID-19. In the study overall: The United States, Italy and Spain were the sources of the acute and convalescent COVID-19 samples. PBMCs, B-cell-depleted T cells, or T cells provided the cDNA or gDNA that made up the material.

The assay was immunoSEQ multiplex PCR, and TCRdb's table has in-frame clones only and misses some. Of nearly 110,000 clones listed, just over 90% are singletons. This CDR3 is 17 amino acids long. Germline assignment: CDR1 SNHLY and CDR2 FYNNEI. V lost 7 bases, J lost 3 bases, and 15 bases stayed unmatched. This chain links TRBV2 with TRBJ2-1, with 7 positions matching TRBD1. This TCR was recovered from a woman aged 30 to 39 with acute or convalescent COVID-19. Sequenced sample: peripheral blood. The CDR3 sequence is CASTRRTGPTLYNEQFF. For the CDR3, the DNA is TGTGCCAGCACCAGGAGGACAGGACCAACGCTCTACAATGAGCAGTTCTTC. Looking up the rest from reference TRBV2 and TRBJ2-1 gives the full variable domain: EPEVTQTPSHQVTQMGQEVILRCVPISNHLYFYWYRQILGQKVEFLVSFYNNEISEKSEIFDDQFSVERPDGSNFTLKIRSTKLEDSAMYFCASTRRTGPTLYNEQFFGPGTRLTVL.